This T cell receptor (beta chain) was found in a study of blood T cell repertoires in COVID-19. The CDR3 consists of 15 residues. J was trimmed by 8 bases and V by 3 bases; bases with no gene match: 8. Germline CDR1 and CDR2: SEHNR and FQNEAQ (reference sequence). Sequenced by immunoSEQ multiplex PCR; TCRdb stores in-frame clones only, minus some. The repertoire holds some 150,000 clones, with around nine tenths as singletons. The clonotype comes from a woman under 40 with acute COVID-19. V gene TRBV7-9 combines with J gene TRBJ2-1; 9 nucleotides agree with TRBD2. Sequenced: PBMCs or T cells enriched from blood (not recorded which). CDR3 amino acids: CASSLTGGRAHEQFF. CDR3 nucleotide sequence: TGTGCCAGCAGCTTGACTGGCGGGAGGGCCCATGAGCAGTTCTTC.